The 4 T cell receptor beta chains listed next were all sequenced from one sample in a study of cytomegalovirus exposure and HLA in healthy donors. The PCR made use of 60 Vbeta and 13 Jbeta primers. Repertoires were generated with immunoSEQ multiplex PCR, while TCRdb's copy carries only in-frame clones and drops some. The sample has 130,000 to 150,000 clones; around 10% are singletons. Sequencing was performed on PBMCs. Every receptor here comes from a male donor in good health and CMV-seronegative.

The rearrangement joins TRBV4-3 to TRBJ1-1, with TRBD1 matching 8 bases. Losses at the gene ends were 4 bases for V and 4 bases for J; bases not matched to a gene: 14. The V gene's germline CDR1 is LGHNA and CDR2 YSLEER. The CDR3 has 17 residues. CDR3 in amino acids: CASSPGVFGQGFTEAFF. In DNA form, the CDR3 reads TGCGCCAGCAGCCCCGGTGTGTTCGGACAGGGCTTCACTGAAGCTTTCTTT.

The gene calls are TRBV7-9 and TRBJ1-5; D is undetermined. Germline V lookup: CDR1 SEHNR, CDR2 FQNEAQ (reference sequence). The CDR3 is made up of 15 amino acids. Trimming left V 1 base short and J 4 bases short, with 11 bases between. The CDR3 nucleotides are TGTGCCAGCAGCTTAGGCGGCGGCCCAAATCAGCCCCAGCATTTT. Its translation is CASSLGGGPNQPQHF.

This clone was seen more than once but under ten times. The chain couples TRBV30 to TRBJ1-5, with 12 positions matching TRBD1. Trimming took 7 bases from V and 5 from J; bases not matched to a gene: 3. This CDR3 spans 13 amino acids. Germline CDR1 is GTSNPN and CDR2 is SVGIG (reference sequence). In nucleotides, the CDR3 is TGTGCCTCCGGGACAGGGGGCGATCAGCCCCAGCATTTT. Its translation: CASGTGGDQPQHF.

The chain is built from TRBV9 and TRBJ2-3, with 7 bases fitting TRBD1. Germline V gene data show CDR1 as SGDLS and CDR2 as YYNGEE. This CDR3 has 15 residues. After removal of 0 bases from V and 8 bases from J, the junction contained 9 bases not matched to a gene. The DNA for the CDR3 is TGTGCCAGCAGCGTAGCTCAGACAGGGCCAATTACGCAGTATTTT. This translates into CASSVAQTGPITQYF.